This TCR beta chain was observed in a study of glioma-infiltrating T cells (dated by TCRdb to about 2016). Notes on the research overall: The study sequenced TCR alpha- and beta-chain repertoires from glioma tissue, from non-neoplastic brain tissue and from matched peripheral blood mononuclear cells. Three low-grade glioma patients, fewer than 10 primary glioblastoma patients and three non-glioma patients contributing non-neoplastic brain tissue were included in the paired cohort. To measure how far tissue and blood T-cell populations diverged, each tissue-infiltrating repertoire was compared against the peripheral blood repertoire of the same patient.

General conclusions and limits of the study: VJ-independent divergence between tissue and blood was lower than expected in non-neoplastic patients but higher than expected in all gliomas, particularly low-grade gliomas. Tissue and blood shared very few CDR3 sequences, a result attributed to high CDR3 diversity and limited sampling. The group comparisons were based on small numbers of patients: three non-neoplastic, three low-grade glioma and eight glioblastoma patients.

This clonotype was found once. Its binding antigen is unknown. No base quality values were provided; no much bigger clone lies one nucleotide off. A single read offers scant evidence. The iRepertoire nested amplicon-rescue multiplex PCR (arm-PCR) platform was used to amplify TCR alpha and beta CDR3 regions from RNA. The input for one-step reverse transcription and amplification was about 90-450 ng of tissue mRNA or PBMC total RNA. Following bead purification, Illumina adapters were added through a secondary multiplex PCR, and the libraries were then gel-purified between 200 and 400 bp. The libraries contained internal 6-nucleotide barcodes that were used for demultiplexing. Sequencing of the libraries was done on an Illumina MiSeq using 2x220 or 2x250 nucleotide paired-end reads. Processing in the source paper ran as follows. Paired reads were merged with FLASH 1.2.11 and aligned to the GRCh37 human genome with BWA-MEM before extracting TRA and TRB reads. An IMGT-derived reference of cassette sequences and CDR3 motifs, with pseudogenes included, was used for V and J assignment. Three-frame translation of reads was performed, and productive CDR3s were defined as those with a C...FGXG motif and no stop codons. Clonotypes were defined as unique combinations of V-J cassette pair and CDR3 amino acid sequence. Hamming distance filtering was applied to reads, with thresholds set by the sequence error rate of each sample in mapped regions. TCRdb trimmed the raw reads at Q25, called clones with MiXCR and kept productive beta chains. Every distinct CDR3 protein forms one entry, paired with its most common genes and DNA. The V and J calls come from TCRdb's annotation, not from the publication. The sample profile shows 93,000 or so distinct CDR3 sequences; about 30% of them were found once. The top ten clonotypes cover roughly 45% of the sample.

The junction carries 13 bases between V and J, which are trimmed by 2 bases and 6 bases respectively. CDR1 and CDR2 are read off the germline V gene as LGHNA and YSLEER. There are 15 amino acids in the CDR3, from cysteine to phenylalanine inclusive. The DNA shown is the 45-base CDR3, in frame from base 1. The TCR comes from a human donor with low-grade glioma or glioblastoma, undergoing nonglioma brain surgery, or in good health (not recorded which). The sequencing input was glioma tissue, nonneoplastic brain tissue, or PBMCs (not recorded which). The sequence joins TRBV4-3 to TRBJ2-2; the D gene is possibly TRBD1, with 5 bases matching. The base sequence is TGCGCCAGCAGCCAATACAGTATCAGGGCCGGGGAGCTGTTTTTT. It encodes CASSQYSIRAGELFF.